A selection of T cell receptor beta chains follows, all from one sample in a study of blood T cell repertoires in COVID-19. TCRdb's copy holds only in-frame clones and misses some; the assay was immunoSEQ multiplex PCR. The table shows about 180,000 clones, with 60% to 80% occurring only once. Sequences were obtained from peripheral blood. The receptors originated from a woman in her seventies with acute or convalescent COVID-19. Both conserved end residues are part of each CDR3. D genes are given only for firm matches. Size is stated for part of the rows, as once, few or many counts, or as a class when the clone is expanded.

V gene: TRBV5-6
J gene: TRBJ1-2
D gene: .
clone size: .
CDR3 protein: CASSLTQTNYGYTF
CDR3 DNA: TGTGCCAGCAGCTTGACACAAACTAACTATGGCTACACCTTC

V gene: TRBV7-3
J gene: TRBJ2-3
D gene: TRBD2
clone size: .
CDR3 protein: CASSMGLAGDPDTQYF
CDR3 DNA: TGTGCCAGCAGCATGGGACTAGCGGGAGATCCAGATACGCAGTATTTT

V gene: TRBV5-8
J gene: TRBJ1-1
D gene: TRBD1
clone size: few
CDR3 protein: CASSLYRGQGTEAFF
CDR3 DNA: TGTGCCAGCAGCTTGTACAGGGGGCAAGGGACTGAAGCTTTCTTT

V gene: TRBV7-2
J gene: TRBJ1-3
D gene: .
clone size: .
CDR3 protein: CASSFGSGSGNTIYF
CDR3 DNA: TGTGCCAGCAGCTTCGGCTCAGGGTCTGGAAACACCATATATTTT

V gene: TRBV5-5
J gene: TRBJ1-5
D gene: .
clone size: once
CDR3 protein: CASSSTDSNQPQHF
CDR3 DNA: TGTGCCAGCAGCTCCACTGATAGCAATCAGCCCCAGCATTTT

V gene: TRBV4-1
J gene: TRBJ2-7
D gene: .
clone size: .
CDR3 protein: CASSHYHPPDYEQYF
CDR3 DNA: TGCGCCAGCAGCCACTATCACCCTCCCGACTACGAGCAGTACTTC

V gene: TRBV5-1
J gene: TRBJ2-7
D gene: TRBD1
clone size: .
CDR3 protein: CASRGTGRFDEQYF
CDR3 DNA: TGCGCCAGCCGGGGGACAGGGAGATTTGACGAGCAGTACTTC

V gene: TRBV7-9
J gene: TRBJ2-3
D gene: TRBD1
clone size: few
CDR3 protein: CASSLDWGQNTQYF
CDR3 DNA: TGTGCCAGCAGCTTAGATTGGGGACAGAATACGCAGTATTTT

V gene: TRBV19
J gene: TRBJ1-1
D gene: .
clone size: .
CDR3 protein: CASSKSTEAFF
CDR3 DNA: TGTGCCAGTAGTAAGAGCACTGAAGCTTTCTTT

V gene: TRBV6-5
J gene: TRBJ2-7
D gene: TRBD1
clone size: .
CDR3 protein: CASSWGRGYEQYF
CDR3 DNA: TGTGCCAGCAGTTGGGGCAGGGGGTACGAGCAGTACTTC

V gene: TRBV7-2
J gene: TRBJ2-3
D gene: TRBD1
clone size: .
CDR3 protein: CASSPRQGTSTDTQYF
CDR3 DNA: TGTGCCAGCAGCCCCAGACAGGGTACTAGCACAGATACGCAGTATTTT

V gene: TRBV9
J gene: TRBJ2-7
D gene: .
clone size: .
CDR3 protein: CASSEGGQRTYEQYF
CDR3 DNA: TGTGCCAGCAGCGAGGGGGGACAGAGAACTTACGAGCAGTACTTC

V gene: TRBV29-1
J gene: TRBJ2-7
D gene: TRBD2
clone size: .
CDR3 protein: CSVAGVSYEQYF
CDR3 DNA: TGCAGCGTAGCGGGGGTCTCCTACGAGCAGTACTTC

V gene: TRBV4-1
J gene: TRBJ2-3
D gene: TRBD2
clone size: many
CDR3 protein: CASSQVDMGLAGGNTQYF
CDR3 DNA: TGCGCCAGCAGCCAAGTTGATATGGGGCTAGCGGGAGGGAATACGCAGTATTTT

V gene: TRBV6-5
J gene: TRBJ2-2
D gene: .
clone size: .
CDR3 protein: CASSYSKRVNTGELFF
CDR3 DNA: TGTGCCAGCAGTTACTCAAAGAGGGTTAACACCGGGGAGCTGTTTTTT

V gene: TRBV5-1
J gene: TRBJ2-1
D gene: .
clone size: .
CDR3 protein: CASSWAGRSSYNEQFF
CDR3 DNA: TGCGCCAGCAGCTGGGCGGGGAGGTCCTCCTACAATGAGCAGTTCTTC

V gene: TRBV4-1
J gene: TRBJ1-6
D gene: TRBD1
clone size: .
CDR3 protein: CASSRSGTVYNSPLHF
CDR3 DNA: TGCGCCAGCAGCCGATCCGGGACAGTCTATAATTCACCCCTCCACTTT

V gene: TRBV10-3
J gene: TRBJ2-7
D gene: .
clone size: .
CDR3 protein: CAIQPGEPYEQYF
CDR3 DNA: TGTGCCATCCAACCGGGAGAGCCCTACGAGCAGTACTTC

V gene: TRBV7-8
J gene: TRBJ1-4
D gene: .
clone size: few
CDR3 protein: CASSSALSTNEKLFF
CDR3 DNA: TGTGCCAGCAGCTCTGCCCTATCAACTAATGAAAAACTGTTTTTT

V gene: TRBV18
J gene: TRBJ2-6
D gene: TRBD1
clone size: once
CDR3 protein: CASSPNRGSGANVLTF
CDR3 DNA: TGTGCCAGCTCACCTAACAGGGGCTCTGGGGCCAACGTCCTGACTTTC

V gene: TRBV20-1
J gene: TRBJ1-2
D gene: .
clone size: .
CDR3 protein: CSMKLLYGYTF
CDR3 DNA: TGCAGTATGAAGCTCCTCTATGGCTACACCTTC

V gene: TRBV24-1
J gene: TRBJ2-5
D gene: .
clone size: .
CDR3 protein: CATSDPGTPETQYF
CDR3 DNA: TGTGCCACCAGTGACCCGGGGACACCGGAGACCCAGTACTTC

V gene: TRBV5-1
J gene: TRBJ2-5
D gene: TRBD2
clone size: .
CDR3 protein: CASSLVPGQGLRETQYF
CDR3 DNA: TGCGCCAGCAGCTTGGTTCCCGGGCAGGGACTAAGAGAGACCCAGTACTTC

V gene: TRBV6-5
J gene: TRBJ1-1
D gene: .
clone size: .
CDR3 protein: CASTINTEAFF
CDR3 DNA: TGTGCCAGCACCATCAACACTGAAGCTTTCTTT

V gene: TRBV6-5
J gene: TRBJ2-2
D gene: TRBD1
clone size: .
CDR3 protein: CASTPTGYTGELFF
CDR3 DNA: TGTGCCAGCACCCCGACAGGGTACACCGGGGAGCTGTTTTTT

V gene: TRBV3-1/TRBV3-2
J gene: TRBJ1-1
D gene: .
clone size: .
CDR3 protein: CASRGGLESEAFF
CDR3 DNA: TGTGCCAGCAGGGGGGGTCTGGAGTCTGAAGCTTTCTTT

V gene: TRBV6-4
J gene: TRBJ1-3
D gene: .
clone size: few
CDR3 protein: CASSRNSPGNTIYF
CDR3 DNA: TGTGCCAGCAGTCGAAACAGTCCGGGAAACACCATATATTTT

V gene: TRBV19
J gene: TRBJ2-2
D gene: .
clone size: .
CDR3 protein: CASSTFSTQAGELFF
CDR3 DNA: TGTGCCAGTAGTACCTTTTCGACCCAGGCCGGGGAGCTGTTTTTT

V gene: TRBV19
J gene: TRBJ1-1
D gene: .
clone size: .
CDR3 protein: CASRGWQVQSMNTEAFF
CDR3 DNA: TGTGCCAGTAGAGGTTGGCAGGTCCAATCCATGAACACTGAAGCTTTCTTT

V gene: TRBV2
J gene: TRBJ2-2
D gene: .
clone size: .
CDR3 protein: CASSYNRVLANTGELFF
CDR3 DNA: TGTGCCAGCAGTTACAACAGAGTACTCGCGAACACCGGGGAGCTGTTTTTT

V gene: TRBV14
J gene: TRBJ1-6
D gene: .
clone size: .
CDR3 protein: CASSRLPPRLSPLHF
CDR3 DNA: TGTGCCAGCAGCCGTCTTCCGCCAAGACTCTCACCCCTCCACTTT

V gene: TRBV18
J gene: TRBJ1-5
D gene: .
clone size: once
CDR3 protein: CASSPSGLSNQPQHF
CDR3 DNA: TGTGCCAGCTCACCTTCGGGGTTAAGCAATCAGCCCCAGCATTTT

V gene: TRBV10-2
J gene: TRBJ2-2
D gene: TRBD1
clone size: .
CDR3 protein: CASRDTRGPSTGELFF
CDR3 DNA: TGCGCCAGCAGGGACACTAGGGGGCCTAGCACCGGGGAGCTGTTTTTT

V gene: TRBV6-6
J gene: TRBJ2-2
D gene: .
clone size: .
CDR3 protein: CASSYNGPGNTGELFF
CDR3 DNA: TGTGCCAGCAGTTACAATGGGCCAGGGAACACCGGGGAGCTGTTTTTT

V gene: TRBV12-5
J gene: TRBJ1-5
D gene: .
clone size: few
CDR3 protein: CASGFSSLYQPQHF
CDR3 DNA: TGTGCTAGTGGTTTCTCGAGCCTATATCAGCCCCAGCATTTT

V gene: TRBV19
J gene: TRBJ2-3
D gene: .
clone size: .
CDR3 protein: CASSWAYSTDTQYF
CDR3 DNA: TGTGCCAGTAGCTGGGCTTATAGCACAGATACGCAGTATTTT

V gene: TRBV18
J gene: TRBJ1-6
D gene: TRBD1
clone size: .
CDR3 protein: CATSKGQDHSPLHF
CDR3 DNA: TGTGCCACTAGCAAGGGACAGGACCATTCACCCCTCCACTTT

V gene: TRBV6-5
J gene: TRBJ1-4
D gene: .
clone size: .
CDR3 protein: CASSYRPGVEEKLFF
CDR3 DNA: TGTGCCAGCAGTTACCGTCCAGGGGTAGAGGAAAAACTGTTTTTT

V gene: TRBV10-3
J gene: TRBJ2-1
D gene: .
clone size: few
CDR3 protein: CAISEPGSGLYNEQFF
CDR3 DNA: TGTGCCATCAGTGAGCCGGGCAGCGGGTTGTACAATGAGCAGTTCTTC

V gene: TRBV7-9
J gene: TRBJ1-2
D gene: TRBD1
clone size: .
CDR3 protein: CASSLAQGVSYTF
CDR3 DNA: TGTGCCAGCAGCTTAGCGCAGGGGGTGAGCTACACCTTC

V gene: TRBV9
J gene: TRBJ2-5
D gene: TRBD2
clone size: .
CDR3 protein: CASSGGLAGISIRETQYF
CDR3 DNA: TGTGCCAGCAGCGGAGGACTAGCGGGAATAAGTATAAGGGAGACCCAGTACTTC

V gene: TRBV12-5
J gene: TRBJ1-3
D gene: .
clone size: .
CDR3 protein: CASGSTFSGYSGNTIYF
CDR3 DNA: TGTGCTAGTGGTTCGACGTTCTCAGGGTATTCTGGAAACACCATATATTTT

V gene: TRBV5-4
J gene: TRBJ1-2
D gene: TRBD1
clone size: .
CDR3 protein: CASGTGGRRDYGYTF
CDR3 DNA: TGTGCCAGCGGGACAGGGGGCCGTCGGGACTATGGCTACACCTTC

V gene: TRBV2
J gene: TRBJ2-1
D gene: TRBD1
clone size: .
CDR3 protein: CASSARGQGNEQFF
CDR3 DNA: TGTGCCAGCAGTGCGCGGGGACAGGGCAATGAGCAGTTCTTC